This is a list of T cell receptor beta chains from one sample in a study of blood T cell repertoires in COVID-19. This table comes from immunoSEQ multiplex PCR, and its TCRdb copy is limited to in-frame clones, with some not included. The repertoire has approximately 180,000 clones, about four fifths of them found once; the top ten carry roughly 12%. Material: peripheral blood. The receptors originated from a woman aged 80 or older with COVID-19, enrolled during active disease. The CDR3 runs from the conserved cysteine through the conserved F or W. A D gene is named only where the DNA matches it firmly. Clone size is not always given. Where it is, it says once, few, many or a class for expanded clones.

J gene | D gene | clone size | V gene | CDR3 DNA | CDR3 protein
TRBJ2-5 | TRBD2 | . | TRBV6-2/TRBV6-3 | TGTGCCAGCAGCAATCCGGGACTAGCTGCGATAGAGACCCAGTACTTC | CASSNPGLAAIETQYF
TRBJ2-7 | . | few | TRBV10-2 | TGCGCCAGCAGTGAGATGGGGGGCGAGCAGTACTTC | CASSEMGGEQYF
TRBJ2-2 | TRBD1 | once | TRBV7-6 | TGTGCCAGCAGCTCTCCGAAGGACAGGACAAACACCGGGGAGCTGTTTTTT | CASSSPKDRTNTGELFF
TRBJ1-2 | . | . | TRBV2 | TGTGCCAGCACCCAAAGGGGGGGGGATCGAGGACATGGCTACACCTTC | CASTQRGGDRGHGYTF
TRBJ2-7 | . | . | TRBV6-5 | TGTGCCAGCAGTTACATTACGGGGTTGGACGAGCAGTACTTC | CASSYITGLDEQYF
TRBJ2-1 | TRBD2 | . | TRBV2 | TGTGCCAGCAGCCGGACTAGCGCCTACAATGAGCAGTTCTTC | CASSRTSAYNEQFF
TRBJ2-2 | . | . | TRBV29-1 | TGCAGCGTTGACAACACGAACACCGGGGAGCTGTTTTTT | CSVDNTNTGELFF
TRBJ2-2 | . | once | TRBV7-6 | TGTGCCAGCAGCAGGGAGGGGAGGGCTACAGGGACCGGGGAGCTGTTTTTT | CASSREGRATGTGELFF
TRBJ2-3 | . | . | TRBV2 | TGTGCCAGCAGGGGGACTTACGGGGCCCCAGATACGCAGTATTTT | CASRGTYGAPDTQYF
TRBJ1-6 | . | . | TRBV5-5 | TGTGCCAGCAGCTTGGGGCCGGACACTCGCAATTCACCCCTCCACTTT | CASSLGPDTRNSPLHF
TRBJ1-1 | . | . | TRBV7-9 | TGTGCCAGCAGTCCGGAGGGCGGGTACACTGAAGCTTTCTTT | CASSPEGGYTEAFF
TRBJ2-1 | TRBD2 | . | TRBV7-9 | TGTGCCAGCAGCCAAGGACTAGCGGGGCTAGGAAATGAGCAGTTCTTC | CASSQGLAGLGNEQFF
TRBJ2-3 | TRBD2 | . | TRBV3-1/TRBV3-2 | TGTGCCAGCAGCAACGGACTAGCTGCTAGCACAGATACGCAGTATTTT | CASSNGLAASTDTQYF
TRBJ2-5 | . | . | TRBV19 | TGTGCCAGTAGACCTGACAGGTCCCAAGAGACCCAGTACTTC | CASRPDRSQETQYF
TRBJ2-2 | . | . | TRBV9 | TGTGCCAGCAGCGTATCTGGCAACACCGGGGAGCTGTTTTTT | CASSVSGNTGELFF
TRBJ1-5 | TRBD1 | . | TRBV6-5 | TGTGCCAGCAGCGGGACAGGGTATAATCAGCCCCAGCATTTT | CASSGTGYNQPQHF
TRBJ2-5 | . | . | TRBV2 | TGTGCCAGCAAAGGTGGACTGGCGCGCCAAGAGACCCAGTACTTC | CASKGGLARQETQYF
TRBJ2-7 | . | . | TRBV7-8 | TGTGCCAGCAGCTGGACTCTTAAAGGTTACGAGCAGTACTTC | CASSWTLKGYEQYF
TRBJ1-2 | TRBD1 | . | TRBV6-6 | TGTGCCAGCAGGGACTATACAGGGGCCGCCAATGGCTACACCTTC | CASRDYTGAANGYTF
TRBJ2-3 | . | . | TRBV20-1 | TGCAGTGCTAGACCGACAGATACGCAGTATTTT | CSARPTDTQYF
TRBJ2-1 | . | . | TRBV5-1 | TGCGCCAGCAAACAGGGAAGCTACAATGAGCAGTTCTTC | CASKQGSYNEQFF
TRBJ2-1 | TRBD2 | . | TRBV29-1 | TGCAGCGTAAGTTCAGGGACTAGCGGGAAATTATCCTACAATGAGCAGTTCTTC | CSVSSGTSGKLSYNEQFF
TRBJ2-1 | TRBD2 | once | TRBV5-1 | TGCGCCAGCAGCGTAGGACTAGCGGGTTTGAATGAGCAGTTCTTC | CASSVGLAGLNEQFF
TRBJ2-5 | TRBD2 | . | TRBV29-1 | TGCAGCGTTTTCTCTTACATTTCGGGGGGGGTGAGGGAGACCCAGTACTTC | CSVFSYISGGVRETQYF
TRBJ2-2 | . | . | TRBV5-1 | TGCGCCAGCAGCCTAGACCCCTCCGGCCTCGAGCTGTTTTTT | CASSLDPSGLELFF
TRBJ2-3 | TRBD1 | . | TRBV7-8 | TGTGCCAGCAGCTCGGGACAGGGGTTTTCCACAGATACGCAGTATTTT | CASSSGQGFSTDTQYF
TRBJ2-7 | . | . | TRBV4-1 | TGCGCCAGCAGCCAAGATGATAGGGGAAATTGGAACGAGCAGTACTTC | CASSQDDRGNWNEQYF
TRBJ2-3 | . | . | TRBV2 | TGTGCCAGCAGTGTTTTAGGGGAAGATACGCAGTATTTT | CASSVLGEDTQYF
TRBJ1-1 | . | few | TRBV3-1/TRBV3-2 | TGTGCCAGCAGCCAAGCGCGTGAGACACCGAACACTGAAGCTTTCTTT | CASSQARETPNTEAFF